By sample share, the clone carrying this TCR beta chain is medium-sized (0.01 to 0.1%). Its antigen is undetermined. V dropped 0 bases and J dropped 6 bases, with 18 bases sitting between them. The CDR3 spans 17 residues. Germline V gene lookup returns CDR1 DFQATT and CDR2 SNEGSKA (reference sequence). The sample originates from a study of early T cells in non-severe SARS-CoV-2 infection. At the level of the study: Unpaired chains resulted from sequencing bulk RNA of unsorted whole blood.

Study results and limitations: VDJdb matching favored anti-spike CD8 responses, missing private and CD4 specificities.

The TCR library protocol was used to attach unique molecular identifiers. These identifiers were attached to individual cDNA molecules. Each CDR3 protein gets one entry after TCRdb re-called the 5' RACE reads with MiXCR. This sample yields more than 20,000 distinct CDR3 sequences, of which around 4.2% are seen a single time; 4.4% belongs to the top ten. The J gene is TRBJ1-6, the V gene TRBV20-1; D uncertain. The sample comprised whole blood. The TCR originated in an adult who was a healthcare worker with PCR-confirmed SARS-CoV-2 infection or an uninfected control (not recorded which). The chain's CDR3 is CSAREGPGRVANSPLHF. The CDR3 coding sequence is TGCAGTGCTAGAGAAGGGCCCGGGCGGGTGGCTAATTCACCCCTCCACTTT.